Listed below are T cell receptor beta chains from one sample, sequenced in a study of CD8 T cells in Susac syndrome. In TCRdb, the immunoSEQ multiplex PCR reads were re-called with MiXCR into one record per CDR3 protein. The sample consists of around 300,000 distinct CDR3 sequences, about 91% of them appearing once. Sequences were obtained from CD4+ T cells from PBMCs. These receptors all come from a human donor with multiple sclerosis. CDR3s include the opening cysteine and the closing phenylalanine or tryptophan. D genes are given only for firm matches. For some rows the clone size is stated as once, few or many, or as a class when expanded; others skip it.

abundance	d_gene	v_gene	j_gene	CDR3aa	CDR3nt
NA	NA	TRBV18	TRBJ2-5	CASSPPGRREETQYF	TGTGCCAGCTCACCACCCGGACGGAGGGAAGAGACCCAGTACTTC
NA	NA	TRBV10-3	TRBJ2-1	CAISERYEQFF	TGTGCCATCAGTGAGAGGTATGAGCAGTTCTTC
NA	NA	TRBV4-3	TRBJ2-5	CASSQDWGSAGETQYF	TGCGCCAGCAGCCAAGATTGGGGGAGCGCAGGCGAGACCCAGTACTTC
once	TRBD2	TRBV7-8	TRBJ2-7	CASSRGDLYYEQYF	TGTGCCAGCAGCCGGGGGGACCTCTACTACGAGCAGTACTTC
NA	NA	TRBV29-1	TRBJ2-3	CSVPAREYTDTQYF	TGCAGCGTTCCCGCCAGGGAATACACAGATACGCAGTATTTT
NA	NA	TRBV30	TRBJ2-1	CAWSVGRTGIYNEQFF	TGTGCCTGGAGTGTAGGCCGGACGGGGATTTACAATGAGCAGTTCTTC
NA	NA	TRBV7-3	TRBJ2-3	CASSLAFADTQYF	TGTGCCAGCAGCCTAGCTTTCGCAGATACGCAGTATTTT
NA	NA	TRBV13	TRBJ2-3	CASSPSSLLKATDTQYF	TGTGCCAGCAGCCCATCCTCCTTGCTCAAAGCCACAGATACGCAGTATTTT
NA	TRBD2	TRBV4-2	TRBJ2-1	CASRSSGRSDEQFF	TGTGCCAGCAGAAGTAGCGGGAGGAGTGATGAGCAGTTCTTC
once	TRBD1	TRBV6-5	TRBJ1-2	CASYRGDFKGGYTF	TGTGCCAGCTACAGGGGCGATTTCAAAGGAGGCTACACCTTC
NA	NA	TRBV18	TRBJ2-3	CASSPSADSTDTQYF	TGTGCCAGCTCACCATCGGCAGACAGCACAGATACGCAGTATTTT
NA	NA	TRBV24-1	TRBJ2-7	CATENTGKPNEQYF	TGTGCCACCGAAAATACAGGGAAGCCCAACGAGCAGTACTTC
NA	NA	TRBV19	TRBJ1-3	CASKGIGNTIYF	TGTGCCAGTAAGGGGATAGGAAACACCATATATTTT
NA	TRBD1	TRBV5-1	TRBJ1-1	CASSLGQGPEAFF	TGCGCCAGCAGCTTAGGACAGGGTCCTGAAGCTTTCTTT
NA	NA	TRBV11-3	TRBJ2-1	CASSLDTLGGQFF	TGTGCCAGCAGCTTAGATACCCTCGGTGGGCAGTTCTTC
NA	TRBD1	TRBV6-2/TRBV6-3	TRBJ1-1	CASIPTGGYTEAFF	TGTGCCAGCATCCCAACAGGGGGATACACTGAAGCTTTCTTT
NA	TRBD2	TRBV6-2/TRBV6-3	TRBJ2-1	CASRELAGGRDEQFF	TGTGCCAGCAGGGAACTAGCGGGAGGGAGAGATGAGCAGTTCTTC
NA	NA	TRBV14	TRBJ1-1	CASSQRGEPEAFF	TGTGCCAGCAGCCAAAGGGGAGAGCCTGAAGCTTTCTTT
NA	NA	TRBV10-3	TRBJ1-2	CAISESVLLVGRGYTF	TGTGCCATCAGTGAGTCGGTCTTATTGGTAGGGAGAGGCTACACCTTC
NA	TRBD2	TRBV7-8	TRBJ2-7	CASSWGLASGEQYF	TGTGCCAGCAGCTGGGGACTAGCGTCGGGGGAGCAGTACTTC
NA	NA	TRBV30	TRBJ2-1	CAWRGALWDEQFF	TGTGCCTGGAGGGGGGCCCTTTGGGATGAGCAGTTCTTC
NA	TRBD1	TRBV6-5	TRBJ2-2	CASSYSYRGLNTGELFF	TGTGCCAGCAGTTACTCGTACAGGGGGCTGAACACCGGGGAGCTGTTTTTT
once	TRBD2	TRBV6-5	TRBJ2-6	CASSYSAGVGGANVLTF	TGTGCCAGCAGTTACTCCGCGGGAGTAGGTGGGGCCAACGTCCTGACTTTC
NA	NA	TRBV6-1	TRBJ2-7	CASSVNREGIWYEQYF	TGTGCCAGCAGCGTAAACAGGGAGGGGATCTGGTACGAGCAGTACTTC
NA	NA	TRBV7-9	TRBJ2-4	CASSPGQSLAKNIQYF	TGTGCCAGCAGCCCCGGACAGTCTCTAGCCAAAAACATTCAGTACTTC
NA	NA	TRBV7-2	TRBJ2-1	CASSFGDPSWNEQFF	TGTGCCAGCAGCTTTGGGGACCCCTCCTGGAATGAGCAGTTCTTC
NA	NA	TRBV11-2	TRBJ1-4	CASSLDSANEKLFF	TGTGCCAGCAGCTTAGACTCAGCGAATGAAAAACTGTTTTTT
NA	NA	TRBV15	TRBJ2-7	CATSSDLVSHYEQYF	TGTGCCACCAGCAGCGACCTAGTTTCCCACTACGAGCAGTACTTC
NA	TRBD1	TRBV12-3/TRBV12-4	TRBJ2-1	CASSLGQGVSNEQFF	TGTGCCAGCAGTTTAGGACAGGGGGTATCCAATGAGCAGTTCTTC
NA	NA	TRBV18	TRBJ2-7	CASSPGLADYEQYF	TGTGCCAGCTCACCCGGGTTAGCGGACTACGAGCAGTACTTC
NA	NA	TRBV20-1	TRBJ1-5	CSARQVPVYQPQHF	TGCAGTGCACGACAGGTTCCGGTCTATCAGCCCCAGCATTTT